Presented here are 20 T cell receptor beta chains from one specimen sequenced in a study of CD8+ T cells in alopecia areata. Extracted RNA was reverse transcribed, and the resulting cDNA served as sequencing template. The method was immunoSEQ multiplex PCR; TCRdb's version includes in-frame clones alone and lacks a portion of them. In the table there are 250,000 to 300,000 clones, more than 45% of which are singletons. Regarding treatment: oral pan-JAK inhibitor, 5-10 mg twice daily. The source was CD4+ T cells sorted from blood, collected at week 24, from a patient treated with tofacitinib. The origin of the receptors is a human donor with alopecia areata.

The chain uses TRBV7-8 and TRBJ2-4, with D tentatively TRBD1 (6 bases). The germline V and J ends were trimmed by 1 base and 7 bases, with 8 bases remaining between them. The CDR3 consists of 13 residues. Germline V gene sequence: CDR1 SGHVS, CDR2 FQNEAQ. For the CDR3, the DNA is TGTGCCAGCAGCTTAGACAGGGAGAACATTCAGTACTTC. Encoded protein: CASSLDRENIQYF.

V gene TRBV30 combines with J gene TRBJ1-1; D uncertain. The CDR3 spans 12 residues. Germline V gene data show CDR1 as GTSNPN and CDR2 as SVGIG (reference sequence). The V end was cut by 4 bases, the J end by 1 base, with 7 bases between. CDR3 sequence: CAWKEGNTEAFF. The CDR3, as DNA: TGTGCCTGGAAAGAAGGGAACACTGAAGCTTTCTTT.

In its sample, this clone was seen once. As DNA, the CDR3 is TGCGCCAGCAGCTCTGGGACAGCGATTTACAATGAGCAGTTCTTC. Translated, it gives CASSSGTAIYNEQFF. The chain has TRBV5-1 and TRBJ2-1; TRBD1 matches 7 bases. CDR1 is SGHRS and CDR2 is YFSETQ in the germline V gene. CDR3 length: 15 amino acids. With 3 bases clipped from V and 4 bases from J, the junction kept 7 bases outside the gene matches.

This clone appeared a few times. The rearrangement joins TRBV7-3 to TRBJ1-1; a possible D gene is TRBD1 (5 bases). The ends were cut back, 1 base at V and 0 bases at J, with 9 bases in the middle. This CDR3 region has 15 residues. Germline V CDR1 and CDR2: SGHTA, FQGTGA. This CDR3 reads CASSLIAGMNTEAFF. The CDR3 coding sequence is TGTGCCAGCAGCTTAATCGCAGGGATGAACACTGAAGCTTTCTTT. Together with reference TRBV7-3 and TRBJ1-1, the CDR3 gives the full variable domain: GAGVSQTPSNKVTEKGKYVELRCDPISGHTALYWYRQSLGQGPEFLIYFQGTGAADDSGLPNDRFFAVRPEGSVSTLKIQRTERGDSAVYLCASSLIAGMNTEAFFGQGTRLTVV.

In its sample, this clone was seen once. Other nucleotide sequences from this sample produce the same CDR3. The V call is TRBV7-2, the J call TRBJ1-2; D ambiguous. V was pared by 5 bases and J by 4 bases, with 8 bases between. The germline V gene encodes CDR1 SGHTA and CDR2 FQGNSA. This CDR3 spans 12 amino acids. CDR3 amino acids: CASSPGLYGYTF. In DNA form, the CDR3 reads TGTGCCAGCAGCCCTGGACTCTATGGCTACACCTTC.

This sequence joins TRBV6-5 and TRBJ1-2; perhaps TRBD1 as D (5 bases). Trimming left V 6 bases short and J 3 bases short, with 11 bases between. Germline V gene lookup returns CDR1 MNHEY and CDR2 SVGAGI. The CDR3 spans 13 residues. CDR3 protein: CASRPTAYYGYTF. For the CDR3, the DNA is TGTGCCAGCAGGCCGACAGCCTACTATGGCTACACCTTC.

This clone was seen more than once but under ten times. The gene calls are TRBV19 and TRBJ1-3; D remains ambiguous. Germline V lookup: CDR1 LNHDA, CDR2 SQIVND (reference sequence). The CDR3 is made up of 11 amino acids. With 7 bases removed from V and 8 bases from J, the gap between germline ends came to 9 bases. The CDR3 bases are TGTGCCAGTACCTTCGGACACACCATATATTTT. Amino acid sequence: CASTFGHTIYF.

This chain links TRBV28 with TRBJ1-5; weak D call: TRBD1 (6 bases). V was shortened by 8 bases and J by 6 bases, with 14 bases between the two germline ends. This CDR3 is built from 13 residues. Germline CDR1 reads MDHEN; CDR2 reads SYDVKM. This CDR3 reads CASGTGSGQPQHF. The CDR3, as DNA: TGTGCCAGCGGAACAGGGTCGGGTCAGCCCCAGCATTTT.

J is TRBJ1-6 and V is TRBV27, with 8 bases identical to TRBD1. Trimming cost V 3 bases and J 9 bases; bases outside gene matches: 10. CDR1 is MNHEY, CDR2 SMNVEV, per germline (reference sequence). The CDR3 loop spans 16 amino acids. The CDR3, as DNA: TGTGCCAGCAGTTTCCAATTCGACAGGGGCTTTTCACCCCTCCACTTT. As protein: CASSFQFDRGFSPLHF.

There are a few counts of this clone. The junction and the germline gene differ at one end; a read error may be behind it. CDR3 nucleotides: TGCAGCCTTGATGGCGGGGGCACAGATACGCAGTATTTT. Its translation is CSLDGGGTDTQYF. The V call is TRBV29-1, the J call TRBJ2-3, with D perhaps TRBD2 (6 bases). The CDR3 sequence is 13 residues long. CDR1 SQVTM and CDR2 ANQGSEA come from the germline V gene.

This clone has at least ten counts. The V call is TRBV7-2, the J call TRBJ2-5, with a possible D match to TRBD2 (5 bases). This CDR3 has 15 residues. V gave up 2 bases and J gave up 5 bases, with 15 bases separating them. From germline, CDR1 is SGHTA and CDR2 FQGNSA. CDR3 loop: CASSLSGASRETQYF. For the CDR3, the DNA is TGTGCCAGCAGCTTAAGCGGTGCTAGTAGGGAGACCCAGTACTTC. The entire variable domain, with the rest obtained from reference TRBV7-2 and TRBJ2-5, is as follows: GAGVSQSPSNKVTEKGKDVELRCDPISGHTALYWYRQSLGQGLEFLIYFQGNSAPDKSGLPSDRFSAERTGGSVSTLTIQRTQQEDSAVYLCASSLSGASRETQYFGPGTRLLVL.

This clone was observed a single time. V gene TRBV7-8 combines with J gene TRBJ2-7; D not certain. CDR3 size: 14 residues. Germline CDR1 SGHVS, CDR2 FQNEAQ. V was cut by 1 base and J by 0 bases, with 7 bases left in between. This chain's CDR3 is CASSLGDASYEQYF. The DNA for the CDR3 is TGTGCCAGCAGCTTAGGTGACGCCTCCTACGAGCAGTACTTC.

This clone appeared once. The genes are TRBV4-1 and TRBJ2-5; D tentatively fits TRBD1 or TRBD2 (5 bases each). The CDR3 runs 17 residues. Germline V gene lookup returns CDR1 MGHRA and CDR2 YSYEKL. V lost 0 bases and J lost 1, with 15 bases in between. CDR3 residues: CASSQDRRMRGQETQYF. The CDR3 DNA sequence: TGCGCCAGCAGCCAAGATCGACGGATGAGGGGCCAAGAGACCCAGTACTTC.

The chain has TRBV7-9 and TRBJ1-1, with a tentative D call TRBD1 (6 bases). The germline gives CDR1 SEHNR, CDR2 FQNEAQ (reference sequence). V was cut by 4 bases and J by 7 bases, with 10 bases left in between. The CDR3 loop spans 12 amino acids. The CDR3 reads CASSYGGGEAFF. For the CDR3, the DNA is TGTGCCAGCAGCTATGGAGGGGGTGAAGCTTTCTTT.

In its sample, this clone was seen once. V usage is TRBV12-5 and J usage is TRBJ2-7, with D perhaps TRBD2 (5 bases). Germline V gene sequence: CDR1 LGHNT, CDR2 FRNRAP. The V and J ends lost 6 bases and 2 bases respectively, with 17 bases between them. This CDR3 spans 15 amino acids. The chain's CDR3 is CASGAGLVEAYEQYF. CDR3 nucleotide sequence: TGTGCTAGTGGGGCCGGACTCGTGGAGGCCTACGAGCAGTACTTC. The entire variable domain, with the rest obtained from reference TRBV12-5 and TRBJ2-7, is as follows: DARVTQTPRHKVTEMGQEVTMRCQPILGHNTVFWYRQTMMQGLELLAYFRNRAPLDDSGMPKDRFSAEMPDATLATLKIQPSEPRDSAVYFCASGAGLVEAYEQYFGPGTRLTVT.

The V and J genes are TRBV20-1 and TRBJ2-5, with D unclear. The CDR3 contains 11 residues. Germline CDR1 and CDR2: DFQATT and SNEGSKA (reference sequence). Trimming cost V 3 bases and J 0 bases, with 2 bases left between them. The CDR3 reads CSASHQETQYF. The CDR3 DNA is TGCAGTGCTAGCCACCAAGAGACCCAGTACTTC.

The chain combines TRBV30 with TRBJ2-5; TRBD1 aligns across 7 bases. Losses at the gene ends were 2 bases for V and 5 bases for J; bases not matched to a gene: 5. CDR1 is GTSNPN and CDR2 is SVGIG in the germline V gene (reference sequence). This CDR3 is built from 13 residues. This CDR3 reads CAWSTGVGETQYF. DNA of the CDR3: TGTGCCTGGAGTACAGGGGTAGGGGAGACCCAGTACTTC. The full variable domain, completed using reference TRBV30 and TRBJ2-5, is SQTIHQWPATLVQPVGSPLSLECTVEGTSNPNLYWYRQAAGRGLQLLFYSVGIGQISSEVPQNLSASRPQDRQFILSSKKLLLSDSGFYLCAWSTGVGETQYFGPGTRLLVL.

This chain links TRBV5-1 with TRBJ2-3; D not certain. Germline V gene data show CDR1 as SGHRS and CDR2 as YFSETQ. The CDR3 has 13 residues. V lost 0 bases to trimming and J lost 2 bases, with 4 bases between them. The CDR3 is CASSLVITDTQYF. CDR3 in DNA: TGCGCCAGCAGCTTGGTTATCACAGATACGCAGTATTTT.

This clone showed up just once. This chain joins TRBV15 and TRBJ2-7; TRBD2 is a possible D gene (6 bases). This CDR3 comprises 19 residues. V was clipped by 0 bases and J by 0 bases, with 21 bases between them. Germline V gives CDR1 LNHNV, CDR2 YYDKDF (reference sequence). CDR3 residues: CATSREILKGLPSSYEQYF. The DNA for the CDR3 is TGTGCCACCAGCAGAGAGATCCTTAAGGGACTCCCGAGCTCCTACGAGCAGTACTTC.

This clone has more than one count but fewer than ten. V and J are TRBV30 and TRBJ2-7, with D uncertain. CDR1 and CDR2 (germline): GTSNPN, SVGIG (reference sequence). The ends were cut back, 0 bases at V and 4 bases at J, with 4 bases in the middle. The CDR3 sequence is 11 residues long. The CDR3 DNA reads TGTGCCTGGAGTGTACAGTACGAGCAGTACTTC. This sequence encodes CAWSVQYEQYF. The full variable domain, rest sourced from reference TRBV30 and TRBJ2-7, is SQTIHQWPATLVQPVGSPLSLECTVEGTSNPNLYWYRQAAGRGLQLLFYSVGIGQISSEVPQNLSASRPQDRQFILSSKKLLLSDSGFYLCAWSVQYEQYFGPGTRLTVT.